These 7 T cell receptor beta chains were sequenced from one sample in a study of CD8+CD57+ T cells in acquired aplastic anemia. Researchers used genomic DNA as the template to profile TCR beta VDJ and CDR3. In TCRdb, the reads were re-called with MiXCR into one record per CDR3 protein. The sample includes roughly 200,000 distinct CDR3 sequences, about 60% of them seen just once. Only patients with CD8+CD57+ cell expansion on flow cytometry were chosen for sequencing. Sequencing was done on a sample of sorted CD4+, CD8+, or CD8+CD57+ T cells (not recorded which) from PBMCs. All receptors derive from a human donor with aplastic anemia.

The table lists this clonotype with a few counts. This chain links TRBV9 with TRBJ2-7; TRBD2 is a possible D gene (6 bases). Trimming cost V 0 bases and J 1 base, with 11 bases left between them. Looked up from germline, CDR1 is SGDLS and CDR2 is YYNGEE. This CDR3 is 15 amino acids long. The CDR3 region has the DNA TGTGCCAGCAGCGTAGGGGCGGGGCGATCCTACGAGCAGTACTTC. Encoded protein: CASSVGAGRSYEQYF.

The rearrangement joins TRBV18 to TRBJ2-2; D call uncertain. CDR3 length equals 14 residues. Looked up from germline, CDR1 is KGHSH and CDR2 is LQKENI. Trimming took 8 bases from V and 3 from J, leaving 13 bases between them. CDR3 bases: TGTGCCAGCAGCTTAGTTAGGCACACCGGGGAGCTGTTTTTT. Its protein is CASSLVRHTGELFF.

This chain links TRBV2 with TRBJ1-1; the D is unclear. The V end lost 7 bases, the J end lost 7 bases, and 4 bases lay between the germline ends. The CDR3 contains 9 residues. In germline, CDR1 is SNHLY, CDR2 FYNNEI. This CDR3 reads CASTFEAFF. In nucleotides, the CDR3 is TGTGCCAGCACGTTTGAAGCTTTCTTT.

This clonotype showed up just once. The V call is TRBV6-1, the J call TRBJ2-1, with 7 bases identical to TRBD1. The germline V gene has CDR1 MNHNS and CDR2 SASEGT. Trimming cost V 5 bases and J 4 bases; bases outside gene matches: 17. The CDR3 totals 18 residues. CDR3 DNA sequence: TGTGCCAGCAGTTACTCGAGAGATCGACAGGGAATATACAATGAGCAGTTCTTC. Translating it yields CASSYSRDRQGIYNEQFF.

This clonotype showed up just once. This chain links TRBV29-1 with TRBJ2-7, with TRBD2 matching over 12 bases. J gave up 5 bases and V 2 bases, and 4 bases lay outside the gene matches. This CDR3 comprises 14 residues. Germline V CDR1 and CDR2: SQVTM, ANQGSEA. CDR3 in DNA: TGCAGCGTTGAACTAGCGGGAGGGGGCGACGAGCAGTACTTC. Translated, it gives CSVELAGGGDEQYF.

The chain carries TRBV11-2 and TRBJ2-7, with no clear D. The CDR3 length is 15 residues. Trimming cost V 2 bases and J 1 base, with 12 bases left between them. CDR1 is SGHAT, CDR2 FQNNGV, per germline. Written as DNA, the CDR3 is TGTGCCAGCAGCTTAAGCCGGGTCGAGTCCTACGAGCAGTACTTC. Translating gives CASSLSRVESYEQYF.

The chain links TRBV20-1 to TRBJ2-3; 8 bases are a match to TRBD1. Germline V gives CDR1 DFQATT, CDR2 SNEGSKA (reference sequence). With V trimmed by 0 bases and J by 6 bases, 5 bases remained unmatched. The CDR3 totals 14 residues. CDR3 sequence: CSARDRGLVDTQYF. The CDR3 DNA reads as TGCAGTGCTAGAGACAGGGGGCTGGTGGATACGCAGTATTTT.